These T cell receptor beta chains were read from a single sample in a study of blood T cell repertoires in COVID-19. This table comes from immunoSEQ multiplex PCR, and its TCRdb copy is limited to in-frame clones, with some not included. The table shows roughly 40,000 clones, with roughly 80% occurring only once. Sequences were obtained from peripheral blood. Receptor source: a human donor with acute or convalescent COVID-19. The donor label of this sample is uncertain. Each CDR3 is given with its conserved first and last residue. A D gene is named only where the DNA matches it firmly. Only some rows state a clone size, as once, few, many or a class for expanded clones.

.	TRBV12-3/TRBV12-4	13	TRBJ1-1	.	CASGGRMNTEAFF	TGTGCCAGCGGTGGGAGGATGAACACTGAAGCTTTCTTT
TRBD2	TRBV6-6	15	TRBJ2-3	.	CASSWTSGSTDTQYF	TGTGCCAGCAGTTGGACTAGCGGGAGCACAGATACGCAGTATTTT
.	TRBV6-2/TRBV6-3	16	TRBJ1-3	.	CASSYSGLRGGNTIYF	TGTGCCAGCAGTTACTCTGGCCTCCGTGGCGGAAACACCATATATTTT
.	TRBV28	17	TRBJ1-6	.	CASSLIQGWPNNSPLHF	TGTGCCAGCAGTTTGATACAGGGTTGGCCCAATAATTCACCCCTCCACTTT
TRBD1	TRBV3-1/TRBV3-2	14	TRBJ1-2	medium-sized	CASSNRGINYGYTF	TGTGCCAGCAGCAACAGGGGGATCAACTATGGCTACACCTTC
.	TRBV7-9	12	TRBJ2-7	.	CASSQQSGTTYF	TGTGCCAGCAGTCAACAGTCGGGGACAACCTACTTC
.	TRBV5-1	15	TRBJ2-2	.	CASSFLQGNTGELFF	TGCGCCAGCAGCTTTTTACAGGGGAACACCGGGGAGCTGTTTTTT
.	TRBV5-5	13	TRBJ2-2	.	CASSLPGTGELFF	TGTGCCAGCAGCTTGCCCGGGACAGGGGAGCTGTTTTTT
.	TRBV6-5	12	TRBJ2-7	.	CASRDRAYDQYF	TGTGCCAGCAGGGACAGAGCCTACGATCAGTACTTC
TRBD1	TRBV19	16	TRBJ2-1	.	CASSDPGTGFDNEQFF	TGTGCCAGTAGTGATCCCGGGACAGGGTTCGACAATGAGCAGTTCTTC
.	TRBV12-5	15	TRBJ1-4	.	CASVAQGSANEKLFF	TGTGCTAGTGTTGCACAGGGATCTGCTAATGAAAAACTGTTTTTT
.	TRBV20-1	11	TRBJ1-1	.	CSARGDTEAFF	TGCAGTGCTCGGGGAGACACTGAAGCTTTCTTT
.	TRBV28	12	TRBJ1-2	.	CASHRLQYGYTF	TGTGCCAGCCATCGACTTCAGTATGGCTACACCTTC
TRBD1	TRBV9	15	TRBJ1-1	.	CASSADLDRGPEAFF	TGTGCCAGCAGCGCGGACCTCGACAGGGGGCCTGAAGCTTTCTTT
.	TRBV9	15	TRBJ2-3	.	CASSVGSLFTDTQYF	TGTGCCAGCAGCGTAGGTTCGTTGTTCACAGATACGCAGTATTTT
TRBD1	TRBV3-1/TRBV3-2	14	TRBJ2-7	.	CASSHGQGAHEQYF	TGTGCCAGCAGCCACGGACAGGGGGCCCACGAGCAGTACTTC
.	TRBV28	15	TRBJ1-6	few	CASSYYGSGDSPLHF	TGTGCCAGCAGTTACTATGGTTCCGGCGATTCACCCCTCCACTTT
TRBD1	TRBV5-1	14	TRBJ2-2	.	CASTRTGSSGELFF	TGCGCCAGCACCAGGACAGGGTCGTCCGGGGAGCTGTTTTTT
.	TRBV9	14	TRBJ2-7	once	CASSVATVPYEQYF	TGTGCCAGCAGCGTAGCTACGGTCCCCTACGAGCAGTACTTC
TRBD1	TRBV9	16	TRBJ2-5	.	CASSTLPGQGKETQYF	TGTGCCAGCAGCACACTGCCGGGACAGGGGAAAGAGACCCAGTACTTC
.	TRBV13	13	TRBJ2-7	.	CASSLPGSYEQYF	TGTGCCAGCAGCCTACCCGGCTCCTACGAGCAGTACTTC
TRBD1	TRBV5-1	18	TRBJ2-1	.	CASSLVPLRDRGGNEQFF	TGCGCCAGCAGCTTGGTTCCCCTCCGGGACAGGGGTGGAAATGAGCAGTTCTTC
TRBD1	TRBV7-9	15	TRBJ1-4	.	CASSLARGRDEKLFF	TGTGCCAGCAGCTTAGCCAGGGGGCGAGACGAAAAACTGTTTTTT
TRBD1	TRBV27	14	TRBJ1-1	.	CASSHRGGGTEAFF	TGTGCCAGCAGTCACAGGGGTGGGGGCACTGAAGCTTTCTTT
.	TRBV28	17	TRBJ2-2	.	CASSLPVGQGRTGELFF	TGTGCCAGCAGTTTACCAGTCGGGCAGGGTCGAACCGGGGAGCTGTTTTTT
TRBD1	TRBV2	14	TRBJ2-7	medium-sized	CASSDGQGPSEQYF	TGTGCCAGCAGTGATGGACAGGGGCCCTCGGAGCAGTACTTC
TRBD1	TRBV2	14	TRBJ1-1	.	CASREQGSSTEAFF	TGTGCCAGCAGGGAACAGGGGTCGAGCACTGAAGCTTTCTTT
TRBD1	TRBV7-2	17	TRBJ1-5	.	CASSLGASRGHNQPQHF	TGTGCCAGCAGCTTAGGGGCCTCGAGGGGGCATAATCAGCCCCAGCATTTT
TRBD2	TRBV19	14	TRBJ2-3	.	CAIASGRETDTQYF	TGTGCCATCGCCAGCGGGAGGGAAACAGATACGCAGTATTTT
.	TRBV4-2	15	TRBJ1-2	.	CASSQDSWTVYGYTF	TGTGCCAGCAGCCAAGATTCGTGGACAGTATATGGCTACACCTTC
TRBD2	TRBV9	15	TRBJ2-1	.	CASSVASGPYNEQFF	TGTGCCAGCAGCGTAGCTAGCGGTCCCTACAATGAGCAGTTCTTC
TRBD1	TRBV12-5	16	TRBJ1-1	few	CASGSTVTGAYTEAFF	TGTGCTAGTGGTTCCACGGTGACAGGGGCGTACACTGAAGCTTTCTTT
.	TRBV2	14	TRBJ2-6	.	CASTQNSGANVLTF	TGTGCCAGCACACAGAACTCTGGGGCCAACGTCCTGACTTTC
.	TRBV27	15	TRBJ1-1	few	CASRRNQGGGTEAFF	TGTGCCAGCAGACGCAACCAGGGAGGAGGCACTGAAGCTTTCTTT
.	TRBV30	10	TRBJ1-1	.	CACLLTEAFF	TGTGCCTGCCTCCTAACTGAAGCTTTCTTT
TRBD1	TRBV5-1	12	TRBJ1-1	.	CASSLGQGEAFF	TGCGCCAGCAGCTTGGGACAGGGAGAAGCTTTCTTT
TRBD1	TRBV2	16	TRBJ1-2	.	CASSGSGQGLNYGYTF	TGTGCCAGCAGTGGCTCCGGACAGGGGTTGAACTATGGCTACACCTTC
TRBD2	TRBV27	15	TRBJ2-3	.	CASSFLVGGTDTQYF	TGTGCCAGCAGTTTCTTAGTCGGGGGGACAGATACGCAGTATTTT
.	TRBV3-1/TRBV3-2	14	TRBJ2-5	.	CASGREGTLETQYF	TGTGCCAGCGGCAGGGAGGGGACATTGGAGACCCAGTACTTC